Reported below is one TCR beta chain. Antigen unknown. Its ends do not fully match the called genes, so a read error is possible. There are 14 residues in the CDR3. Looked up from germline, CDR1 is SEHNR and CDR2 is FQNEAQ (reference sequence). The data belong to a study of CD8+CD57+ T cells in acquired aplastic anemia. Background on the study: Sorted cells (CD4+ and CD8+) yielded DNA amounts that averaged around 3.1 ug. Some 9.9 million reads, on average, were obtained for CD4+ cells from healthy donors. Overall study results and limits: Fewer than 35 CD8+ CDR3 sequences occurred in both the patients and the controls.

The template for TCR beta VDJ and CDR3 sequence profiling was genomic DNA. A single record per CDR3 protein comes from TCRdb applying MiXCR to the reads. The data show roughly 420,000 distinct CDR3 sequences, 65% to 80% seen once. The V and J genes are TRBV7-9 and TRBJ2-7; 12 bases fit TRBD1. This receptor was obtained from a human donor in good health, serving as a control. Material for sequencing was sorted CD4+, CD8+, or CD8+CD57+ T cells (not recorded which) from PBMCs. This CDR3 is CASSFGTGGYKQYF. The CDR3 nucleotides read TGTGCCAGCAGCTTCGGGACAGGGGGCTACAAGCAGTACTTC.